This record covers a single TCR beta chain. This sample is drawn from a study of blood T cell repertoires in COVID-19. Study background: Samples taken during acute and convalescent COVID-19 were collected in the United States, Italy and Spain. T cells, B-cell-depleted T cells, or PBMCs supplied cDNA or gDNA.

Authors' processing steps: Amplified reference gene primers provided the basis for estimating nucleated cell counts. Libraries were prepared by immunoSEQ multiplex PCR; TCRdb keeps only in-frame clonotypes and omits some of them. V and J calls and clone size come straight from that table; D and trimming were deduced from the DNA. This table holds approximately 46,000 clones, less than 85% found once. Germline CDR1 is GTSNPN and CDR2 is SVGIG (reference sequence). This CDR3 region has 12 residues. With 5 bases clipped from V and 7 bases from J, the junction kept 7 bases outside the gene matches. The sequenced sample was peripheral blood. The gene calls are TRBV30 and TRBJ1-2, with TRBD1 identical over 7 bases. This sequence originates from a woman aged 65 to 85 with acute or convalescent COVID-19. The CDR3 spells CAWYRGSGGYTF. The CDR3 DNA sequence: TGTGCCTGGTACAGGGGTAGTGGTGGCTACACCTTC. Filled out from reference TRBV30 and TRBJ1-2, the complete variable domain reads SQTIHQWPATLVQPVGSPLSLECTVEGTSNPNLYWYRQAAGRGLQLLFYSVGIGQISSEVPQNLSASRPQDRQFILSSKKLLLSDSGFYLCAWYRGSGGYTFGSGTRLTVV.